The T cell receptor beta chain under discussion was sequenced for a study of beta chain features in type 1 diabetes. Looking at the study overall: The patient and healthy donor groups were comparable for age, gender and cell yields. The study's findings and limits: PCR might favor shorter templates, equally in patients and controls. In every one of the four CD4+ subsets, TCRB CDR3s were moderately but significantly shorter in Type 1 diabetes patients.

This CDR3 has 15 amino acids. Trimming cost V 0 bases and J 2 bases, with 11 bases left between them. Germline CDR1 and CDR2: MGHRA and YSYEKL. About this clone: Antigen: not known.

Expressed TCRB transcripts got sequenced, as all isolated RNA was reverse transcribed. Naive, central memory and regulatory T cell samples averaged around 3.5 million immunoSEQ reads each. Sequencing used immunoSEQ multiplex PCR; TCRdb keeps in-frame clones, though not all of them. The repertoire consists of fewer than 500,000 clones, with 14% occurring once and the leading ten covering approximately 0.035%. The sequence was obtained from a man aged 25 to 40 in good health. V is TRBV4-1 and J is TRBJ2-7, with D hard to call. The specimen was naive CD4+ T cells from blood. The CDR3 sequence: CASSQEAVSAYEQYF. The CDR3 region has the DNA TGCGCCAGCAGCCAAGAAGCAGTCTCCGCCTACGAGCAGTACTTC.